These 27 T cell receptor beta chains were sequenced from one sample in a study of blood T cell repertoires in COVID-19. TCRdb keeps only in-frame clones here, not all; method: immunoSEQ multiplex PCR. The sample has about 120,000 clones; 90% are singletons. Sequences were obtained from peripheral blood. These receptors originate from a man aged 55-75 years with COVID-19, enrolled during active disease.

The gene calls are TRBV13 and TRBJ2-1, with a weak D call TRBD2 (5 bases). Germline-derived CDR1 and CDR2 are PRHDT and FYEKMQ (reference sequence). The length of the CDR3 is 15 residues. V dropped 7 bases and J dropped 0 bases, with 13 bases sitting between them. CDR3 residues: CASMVYGDSYNEQFF. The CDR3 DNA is TGTGCCAGCATGGTATACGGGGACTCCTACAATGAGCAGTTCTTC.

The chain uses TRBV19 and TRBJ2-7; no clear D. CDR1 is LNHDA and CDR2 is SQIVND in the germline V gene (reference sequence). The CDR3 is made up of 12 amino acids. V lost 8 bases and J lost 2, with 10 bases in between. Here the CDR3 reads CASGPTAYEQYF. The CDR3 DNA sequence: TGTGCCAGTGGCCCCACCGCCTACGAGCAGTACTTC.

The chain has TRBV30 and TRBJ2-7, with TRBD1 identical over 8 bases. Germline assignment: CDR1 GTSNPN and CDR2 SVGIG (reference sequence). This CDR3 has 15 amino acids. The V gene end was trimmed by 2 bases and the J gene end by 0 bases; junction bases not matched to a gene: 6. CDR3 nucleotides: TGTGCCTGGAGTCGGGGACAGGCCTCCTCCTACGAGCAGTACTTC. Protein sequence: CAWSRGQASSYEQYF.

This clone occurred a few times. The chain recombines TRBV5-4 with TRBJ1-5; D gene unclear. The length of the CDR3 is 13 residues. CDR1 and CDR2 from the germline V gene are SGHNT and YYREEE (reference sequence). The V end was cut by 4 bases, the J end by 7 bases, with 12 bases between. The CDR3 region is CASSMDGEQPQHF. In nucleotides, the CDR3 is TGTGCCAGCAGCATGGACGGGGAACAGCCCCAGCATTTT. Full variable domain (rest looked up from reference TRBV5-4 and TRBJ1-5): ETGVTQSPTHLIKTRGQQVTLRCSSQSGHNTVSWYQQALGQGPQFIFQYYREEENGRGNFPPRFSGLQFPNYSSELNVNALELDDSALYLCASSMDGEQPQHFGDGTRLSIL.

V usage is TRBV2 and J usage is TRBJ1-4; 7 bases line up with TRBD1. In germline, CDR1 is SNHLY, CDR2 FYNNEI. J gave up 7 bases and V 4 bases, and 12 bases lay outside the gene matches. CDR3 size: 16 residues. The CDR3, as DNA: TGTGCCAGCAGTGCAACAACAGGGGTCGGTGGTGAAAAACTGTTTTTT. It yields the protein CASSATTGVGGEKLFF.

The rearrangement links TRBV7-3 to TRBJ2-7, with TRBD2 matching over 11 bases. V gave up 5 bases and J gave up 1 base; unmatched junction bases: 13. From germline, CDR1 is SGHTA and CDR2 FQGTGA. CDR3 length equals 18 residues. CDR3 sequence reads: CASSEQGLAEWGSYEQYF. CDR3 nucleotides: TGTGCCAGCAGCGAACAGGGACTAGCGGAGTGGGGATCCTACGAGCAGTACTTC.

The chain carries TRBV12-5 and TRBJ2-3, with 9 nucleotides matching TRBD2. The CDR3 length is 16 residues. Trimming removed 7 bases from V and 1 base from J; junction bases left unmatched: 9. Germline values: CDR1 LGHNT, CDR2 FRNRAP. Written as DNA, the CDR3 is TGTGCTAGTGCCTCTGGCGGGAGGGCCCGCACAGATACGCAGTATTTT. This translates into CASASGGRARTDTQYF.

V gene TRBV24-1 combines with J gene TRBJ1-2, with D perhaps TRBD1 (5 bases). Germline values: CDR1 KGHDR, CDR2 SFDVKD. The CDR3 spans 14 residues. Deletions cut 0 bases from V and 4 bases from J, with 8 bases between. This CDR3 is CATSDLRQTYGYTF. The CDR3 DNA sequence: TGTGCCACCAGTGATTTGAGACAGACCTATGGCTACACCTTC.

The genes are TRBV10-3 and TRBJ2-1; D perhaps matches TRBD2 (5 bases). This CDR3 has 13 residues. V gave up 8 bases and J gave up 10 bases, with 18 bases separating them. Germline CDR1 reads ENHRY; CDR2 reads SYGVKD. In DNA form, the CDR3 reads TGTGCCATCGAGAGGATCGAGGGTGGCGAGCAGTTCTTC. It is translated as CAIERIEGGEQFF.

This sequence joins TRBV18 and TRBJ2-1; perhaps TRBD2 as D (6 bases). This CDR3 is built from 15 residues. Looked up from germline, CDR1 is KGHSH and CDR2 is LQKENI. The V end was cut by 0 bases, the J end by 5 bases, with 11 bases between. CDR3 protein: CASSPPVLADNEQFF. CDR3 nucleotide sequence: TGTGCCAGCTCACCACCGGTCTTAGCGGACAATGAGCAGTTCTTC.

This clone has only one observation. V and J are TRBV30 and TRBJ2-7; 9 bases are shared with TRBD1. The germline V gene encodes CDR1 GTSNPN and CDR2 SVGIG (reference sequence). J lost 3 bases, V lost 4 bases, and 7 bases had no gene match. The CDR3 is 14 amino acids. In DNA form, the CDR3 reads TGTGCCTGGACCCCGGGACAGGGAATCTACGAGCAGTACTTC. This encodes CAWTPGQGIYEQYF.

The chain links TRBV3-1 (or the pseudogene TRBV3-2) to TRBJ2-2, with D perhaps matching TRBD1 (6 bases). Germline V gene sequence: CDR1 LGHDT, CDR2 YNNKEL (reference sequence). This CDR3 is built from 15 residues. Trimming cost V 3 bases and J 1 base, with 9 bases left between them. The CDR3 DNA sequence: TGTGCCAGCAGCCACGGGACAAGGAACACCGGGGAGCTGTTTTTT. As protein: CASSHGTRNTGELFF.

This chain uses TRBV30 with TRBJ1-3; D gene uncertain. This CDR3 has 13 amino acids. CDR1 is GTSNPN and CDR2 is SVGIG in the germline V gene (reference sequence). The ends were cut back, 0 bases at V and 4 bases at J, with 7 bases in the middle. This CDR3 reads CAWSVTVGNTIYF. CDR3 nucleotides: TGTGCCTGGAGTGTTACGGTCGGAAACACCATATATTTT.

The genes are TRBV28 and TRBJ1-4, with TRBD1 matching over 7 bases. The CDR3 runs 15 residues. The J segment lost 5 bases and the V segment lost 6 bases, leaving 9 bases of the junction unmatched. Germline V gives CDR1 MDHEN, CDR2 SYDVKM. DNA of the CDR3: TGTGCCAGCAGAGGGCCGGGACAGACAAATGAAAAACTGTTTTTT. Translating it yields CASRGPGQTNEKLFF.

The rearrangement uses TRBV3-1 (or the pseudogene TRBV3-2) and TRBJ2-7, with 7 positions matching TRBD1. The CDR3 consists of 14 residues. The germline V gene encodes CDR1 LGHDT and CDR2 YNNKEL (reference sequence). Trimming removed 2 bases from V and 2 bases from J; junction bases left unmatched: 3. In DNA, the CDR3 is TGTGCCAGCAGCCAACGACAGGGCCCCTACGAGCAGTACTTC. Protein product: CASSQRQGPYEQYF.

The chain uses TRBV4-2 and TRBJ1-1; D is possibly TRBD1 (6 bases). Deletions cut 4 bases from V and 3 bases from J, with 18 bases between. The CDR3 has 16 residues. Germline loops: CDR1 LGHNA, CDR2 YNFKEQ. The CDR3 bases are TGTGCCAGCAGCCCACAAACAGGGAAGGTTGACACTGAAGCTTTCTTT. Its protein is CASSPQTGKVDTEAFF.

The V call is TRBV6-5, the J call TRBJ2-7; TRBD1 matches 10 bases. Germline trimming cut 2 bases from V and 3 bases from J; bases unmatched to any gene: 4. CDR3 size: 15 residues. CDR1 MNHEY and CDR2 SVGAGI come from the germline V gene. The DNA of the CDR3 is TGTGCCAGCAGTTACGGGGACAGGGGATTCTACGAGCAGTACTTC. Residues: CASSYGDRGFYEQYF.

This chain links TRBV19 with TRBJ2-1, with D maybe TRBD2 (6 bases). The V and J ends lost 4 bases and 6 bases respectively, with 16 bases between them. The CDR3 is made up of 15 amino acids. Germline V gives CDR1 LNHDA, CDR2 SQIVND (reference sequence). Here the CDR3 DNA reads TGTGCCAGTAGTAGGGGGACTTCCCCGGGCAATGAGCAGTTCTTC. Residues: CASSRGTSPGNEQFF.

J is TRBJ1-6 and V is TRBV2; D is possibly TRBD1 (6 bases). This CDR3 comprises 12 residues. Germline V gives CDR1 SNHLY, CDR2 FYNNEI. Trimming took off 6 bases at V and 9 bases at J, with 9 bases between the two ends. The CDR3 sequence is CASREDSSPLHF. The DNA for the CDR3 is TGTGCCAGCAGAGAGGACAGTTCACCCCTCCACTTT.

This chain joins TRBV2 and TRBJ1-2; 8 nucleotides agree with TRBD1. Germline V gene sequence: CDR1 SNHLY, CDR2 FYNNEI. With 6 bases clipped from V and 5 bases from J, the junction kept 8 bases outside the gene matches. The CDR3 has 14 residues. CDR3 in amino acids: CASRDTGGGYGYTF. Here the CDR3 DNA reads TGTGCCAGCAGGGACACAGGGGGTGGATATGGCTACACCTTC.

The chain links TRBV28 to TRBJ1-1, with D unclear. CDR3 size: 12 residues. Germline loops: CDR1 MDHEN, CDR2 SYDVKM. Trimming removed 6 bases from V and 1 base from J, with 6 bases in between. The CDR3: CASSQQNTEAFF. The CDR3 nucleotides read TGTGCCAGCAGCCAACAGAACACTGAAGCTTTCTTT.

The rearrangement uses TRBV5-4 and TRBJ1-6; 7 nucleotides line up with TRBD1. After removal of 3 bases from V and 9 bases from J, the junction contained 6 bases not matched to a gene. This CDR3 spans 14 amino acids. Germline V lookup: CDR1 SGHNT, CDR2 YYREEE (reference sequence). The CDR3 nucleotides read TGTGCCAGCAGCTCGCCAGGGGGTCTTTCACCCCTCCACTTT. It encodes CASSSPGGLSPLHF.

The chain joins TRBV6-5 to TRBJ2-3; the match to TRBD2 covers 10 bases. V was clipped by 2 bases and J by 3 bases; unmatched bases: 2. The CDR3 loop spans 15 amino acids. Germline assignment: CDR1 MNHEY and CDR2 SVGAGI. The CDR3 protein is CASSYETSGTDTQYF. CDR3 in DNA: TGTGCCAGCAGTTACGAGACTAGCGGGACAGATACGCAGTATTTT.

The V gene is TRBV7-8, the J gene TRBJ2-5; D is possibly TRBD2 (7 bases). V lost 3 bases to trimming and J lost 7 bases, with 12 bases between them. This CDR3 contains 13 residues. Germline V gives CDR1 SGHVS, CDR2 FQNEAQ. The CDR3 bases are TGTGCCAGCAGCTTCCGGGGAGGGGGGACCCAGTACTTC. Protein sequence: CASSFRGGGTQYF.

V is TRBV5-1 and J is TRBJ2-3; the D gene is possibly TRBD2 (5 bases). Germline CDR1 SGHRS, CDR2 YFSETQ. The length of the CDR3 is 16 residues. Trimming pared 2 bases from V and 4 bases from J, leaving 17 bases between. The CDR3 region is CASSFPRAIGADTQYF. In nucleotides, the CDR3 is TGCGCCAGCAGCTTCCCGAGGGCGATAGGCGCAGATACGCAGTATTTT.

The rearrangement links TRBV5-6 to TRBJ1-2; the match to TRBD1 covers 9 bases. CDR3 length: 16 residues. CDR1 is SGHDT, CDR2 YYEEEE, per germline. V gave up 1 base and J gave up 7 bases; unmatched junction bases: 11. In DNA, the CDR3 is TGTGCCAGCAGCTTGTGGGGGACAGGGTACGATGGTGGCTACACCTTC. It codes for CASSLWGTGYDGGYTF.

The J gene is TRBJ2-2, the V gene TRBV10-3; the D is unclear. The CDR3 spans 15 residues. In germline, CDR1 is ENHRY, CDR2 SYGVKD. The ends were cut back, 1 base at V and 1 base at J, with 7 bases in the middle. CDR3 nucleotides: TGTGCCATCAGTGAGTTTGGAGAGAACACCGGGGAGCTGTTTTTT. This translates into CAISEFGENTGELFF.